The 11 T cell receptor beta chains reported below all come from one sample, sequenced in a study of T cells in Graves' hyperthyroidism and ophthalmopathy. There were TCR beta CDR3 regions amplified from RNA transcripts. The HTBI primer set was used in a first-round RT-PCR of the TCR CDR3. Each CDR3 protein gets one entry after TCRdb re-called the multiplex PCR reads with MiXCR. This sample yields 500,000 to 550,000 distinct CDR3 sequences, of which around 21% are seen a single time; approximately 26% belongs to the top ten. Material for sequencing was blood. The receptors derive from a man aged 18 to 30 with Graves' hyperthyroidism.

At least ten counts were recorded for this clonotype. The chain links TRBV2 to TRBJ1-1; D gene ambiguous. Trimming removed 1 base from V and 7 bases from J, with 10 bases in between. The length of the CDR3 is 13 residues. Germline loops: CDR1 SNHLY, CDR2 FYNNEI. The CDR3 coding sequence is TGTGCCAGCAGTGAAGAGTACAGCAGTGAAGCTTTCTTT. Residues: CASSEEYSSEAFF. Combining the CDR3 with reference TRBV2 and TRBJ1-1 gives the whole variable domain EPEVTQTPSHQVTQMGQEVILRCVPISNHLYFYWYRQILGQKVEFLVSFYNNEISEKSEIFDDQFSVERPDGSNFTLKIRSTKLEDSAMYFCASSEEYSSEAFFGQGTRLTVV.

This clonotype was detected only a few times. The V gene is TRBV20-1, the J gene TRBJ2-5, with TRBD1 matching over 9 bases. CDR3 length: 13 residues. J was trimmed by 6 bases and V by 6 bases; bases with no gene match: 8. Germline V lookup: CDR1 DFQATT, CDR2 SNEGSKA (reference sequence). The CDR3 sequence is CSADRGRRKTQYF. In DNA form, the CDR3 reads TGCAGTGCCGACAGGGGGAGAAGGAAGACCCAGTACTTC.

This clonotype occurred a few times. The genes are TRBV6-1 and TRBJ1-4; TRBD1 aligns across 7 bases. This CDR3 contains 15 residues. V shed 6 bases, J shed 8 bases, and the junction held 12 bases outside the gene matches. Germline V gene sequence: CDR1 MNHNS, CDR2 SASEGT. DNA of the CDR3: TGTGCCAGCAGGCCAACCCTGGGACAGACAGAAAAACTGTTTTTT. Translating it yields CASRPTLGQTEKLFF.

This clonotype occurred a few times. In DNA form, the CDR3 reads TGCGCCAGCAGCCAGGCTGGGGGGCCTGTGGGGGTCTACGAGCAGTACTTC. Translated, it gives CASSQAGGPVGVYEQYF. The chain links TRBV4-1 to TRBJ2-7; D could derive from TRBD1 or TRBD2 (6 bases each). V was trimmed by 3 bases and J by 3 bases, leaving 21 bases between them. Germline-derived CDR1 and CDR2 are MGHRA and YSYEKL. This CDR3 spans 17 amino acids.

Points on this clonotype: A read error is possible here, since a much larger clone lies one base away. The chain couples TRBV7-8 to TRBJ2-7; perhaps TRBD2 as D (6 bases). Looked up from germline, CDR1 is SGHVS and CDR2 is FQNEAQ. The CDR3 has 14 amino acids. DNA of the CDR3: TGTGTCAGCAGCTTATGGGCTAGCGACTACGAGCAGTACTTC. Translating it yields CVSSLWASDYEQYF. Together with reference TRBV7-8 and TRBJ2-7, the CDR3 gives the full variable domain: GAGVSQSPRYKVAKRGQDVALRCDPISGHVSLFWYQQALGQGPEFLTYFQNEAQLDKSGLPSDRFFAERPEGSVSTLKIQRTQQEDSAVYLCVSSLWASDYEQYFGPGTRLTVT.

The count of this clonotype is one. The rearrangement links TRBV30 to TRBJ2-2, with TRBD2 matching 7 bases. The ends lost 3 bases at V and 5 bases at J; junction bases unmatched: 3. CDR1 and CDR2 from the germline V gene are GTSNPN and SVGIG (reference sequence). The CDR3 has 13 amino acids. CDR3 in DNA: TGTGCCTGGAGGATTAGCGGGACCGGGGAGCTGTTTTTT. It codes for CAWRISGTGELFF. Full variable domain (remainder filled in from reference TRBV30 and TRBJ2-2): SQTIHQWPATLVQPVGSPLSLECTVEGTSNPNLYWYRQAAGRGLQLLFYSVGIGQISSEVPQNLSASRPQDRQFILSSKKLLLSDSGFYLCAWRISGTGELFFGEGSRLTVL.

The chain joins TRBV12-3 or TRBV12-4 to TRBJ1-5, with 8 bases lining up with TRBD1. J gave up 2 bases and V 5 bases, and 2 bases lay outside the gene matches. The length of the CDR3 is 14 residues. The CDR3 DNA reads as TGTGCCAGCAGTATGGACAGGGGCAATCAGCCCCAGCATTTT. Translation gives CASSMDRGNQPQHF.

This clonotype occurred a few times. Because the CDR3 is missing its conserved closing phenylalanine or tryptophan, this is likely a read error. The DNA is left out, because the CDR3 cannot be placed on it with certainty; the CDR3 is given as TCRdb lists it. This rearrangement joins TRBV30 to TRBJ1-1; TRBD1 is the table's D call and was not checked against the DNA. The germline V gene has CDR1 GTSNPN and CDR2 SVGIG (reference sequence). With termini counted, the CDR3 has 13 amino acids. CDR3 sequence reads: CAWSGDRAPKFTL.

This clonotype occurred a few times. The gene calls are TRBV11-1 and TRBJ1-4; 7 bases align to TRBD1. V was clipped by 5 bases and J by 2 bases; unmatched bases: 11. The CDR3 is 17 amino acids. Germline V gene sequence: CDR1 SGHAT, CDR2 FQDESV (reference sequence). In DNA, the CDR3 is TGTGCCAGCAGCGACTCGAGACAGGGTCTGACTAATGAAAAACTGTTTTTT. Its protein is CASSDSRQGLTNEKLFF. The whole variable domain, filled in from reference TRBV11-1 and TRBJ1-4, reads EAEVAQSPRYKITEKSQAVAFWCDPISGHATLYWYRQILGQGPELLVQFQDESVVDDSQLPKDRFSAERLKGVDSTLKIQPAELGDSAMYLCASSDSRQGLTNEKLFFGSGTQLSVL.

This clonotype was counted ten times or more. The chain links TRBV2 to TRBJ1-1, with D hard to call. This CDR3 is 14 amino acids long. V lost 6 bases, J lost 3 bases, and 14 bases lay in between. Germline CDR1 is SNHLY and CDR2 is FYNNEI. CDR3 in amino acids: CASRRARSDTEAFF. The DNA of the CDR3 is TGTGCCAGCAGGCGGGCCCGCAGCGACACTGAAGCTTTCTTT.

This clonotype was picked up many times. The chain links TRBV7-8 to TRBJ1-5, with 7 bases identical to TRBD1. Germline V gene sequence: CDR1 SGHVS, CDR2 FQNEAQ. The CDR3 runs 17 residues. The trim removed 3 bases at V and 1 base at J, leaving 9 bases unmatched. CDR3 coding DNA: TGTGCCAGCAGCTTTGGTTTACGCAGGGGGAGCAATCAGCCCCAGCATTTT. Translated, it gives CASSFGLRRGSNQPQHF.